This T cell receptor (beta chain) was sequenced during a study of T-cell memory formation after mild COVID-19. This CDR3 is 16 amino acids long. The germline V gene encodes CDR1 SGHRS and CDR2 YFSETQ. Germline trimming cut 3 bases from V and 9 bases from J; bases unmatched to any gene: 13. The study's findings and limits: CD8+ contracting clones occupied EMRA, while CD4+ ones occupied mainly CM and EM. Pre-infection memory contained some responding clones, which suggested that cross-reactive memory had joined. For second-wave clones that peaked at day 37, SARS-CoV-2 specificity went unverified.

TCRdb reprocessed the 5' RACE reads with MiXCR, giving one entry per CDR3 protein. Of a few hundred thousand distinct CDR3 sequences in the sample, more than 20% were seen once. This clonotype was counted a few times. Antigen: not known. The TCR originated in a man aged 18-30 years who had mild COVID-19 (a few samples of this study predate the infection). Cell type and time point are not known. Sequenced input: PBMCs or a T cell subset sorted from them (not recorded which). The chain carries TRBV5-1 and TRBJ2-1; TRBD2 aligns across 9 bases. DNA for the CDR3: TGCGCCAGCAGCTCATCTAGCGGGGTGATCGGGGGTGAGCAGTTCTTC. This translates into CASSSSSGVIGGEQFF.